Presented here are 25 T cell receptor beta chains from one specimen sequenced in a study of CD8 T cells in Susac syndrome. RNA totalling about 0.5 to 1 ug underwent reverse transcription with random hexamers. Each CDR3 protein gets one entry after TCRdb re-called the immunoSEQ multiplex PCR reads with MiXCR. The repertoire holds around 130,000 distinct CDR3 sequences, with 75% to 90% as singletons. The sample taken for sequencing was CD8+ T cells from PBMCs. The receptors were sampled from a human donor with multiple sclerosis.

This clonotype appeared a single time. The CDR3 region is CAWRTREVSARYTF. In nucleotides, the CDR3 is TGTGCCTGGAGGACACGAGAAGTGTCCGCGCGCTACACCTTC. The chain carries TRBV30 and TRBJ1-2, with D hard to call. Trimming shortened V by 3 bases and J by 9 bases, and 20 bases separated the two germline ends. Germline V CDR1 and CDR2: GTSNPN, SVGIG (reference sequence). The CDR3 totals 14 residues.

This clonotype was recorded a few times. J is TRBJ2-5 and V is TRBV7-9; D gene unclear. Germline V gene lookup returns CDR1 SEHNR and CDR2 FQNEAQ (reference sequence). The ends were cut back, 6 bases at V and 3 bases at J, with 8 bases in the middle. CDR3 size: 12 residues. CDR3 amino acids: CASRAIEETQYF. CDR3 coding DNA: TGTGCCAGCAGAGCCATCGAAGAGACCCAGTACTTC.

The gene calls are TRBV27 and TRBJ1-2; a possible D gene is TRBD1 (5 bases). Germline V CDR1 and CDR2: MNHEY, SMNVEV (reference sequence). CDR3 length equals 15 residues. The V gene lost 2 bases and the J gene lost 8 bases, with 18 bases spanning the gap. This chain's CDR3 is CASSLGGSVVSGYTF. The CDR3, as DNA: TGTGCCAGCAGTTTAGGGGGGTCGGTTGTGTCAGGCTACACCTTC.

The genes are TRBV12-3 or TRBV12-4 and TRBJ2-3; 8 bases are shared with TRBD1. The CDR3 runs 16 residues. V trimming: 1 base; J trimming: 4 bases; junction bases outside the gene matches: 7. Here the CDR3 DNA reads TGTGCCAGCAGTTTAGTAGGACAGGGAGCCGCAGATACGCAGTATTTT. This sequence encodes CASSLVGQGAADTQYF.

The J gene is TRBJ1-2, the V gene TRBV30; D is possibly TRBD1 (5 bases). Trimming removed 0 bases at V and 3 bases at J, with 11 bases between. CDR3 length equals 14 residues. Germline CDR1 and CDR2: GTSNPN and SVGIG (reference sequence). CDR3 bases: TGTGCCTGGAGTGTCACAGCCAGGGACTATGGCTACACCTTC. Translation gives CAWSVTARDYGYTF.

The V call is TRBV30, the J call TRBJ2-1; D is possibly TRBD2 (6 bases). This CDR3 comprises 12 residues. The ends were cut back, 5 bases at V and 9 bases at J, with 14 bases in the middle. The germline V gene has CDR1 GTSNPN and CDR2 SVGIG (reference sequence). The CDR3: CAWDGLSLEQFF. The CDR3 DNA sequence: TGTGCCTGGGATGGACTATCTCTTGAGCAGTTCTTC.

The chain employs TRBV13 and TRBJ2-2; D is possibly TRBD1 (6 bases). The ends were cut back, 0 bases at V and 6 bases at J, with 11 bases in the middle. CDR1 is PRHDT and CDR2 is FYEKMQ in the germline V gene (reference sequence). CDR3 length: 15 amino acids. The CDR3 reads CASSLGNREPGELFF. The CDR3 nucleotides read TGTGCCAGCAGCTTAGGAAACAGGGAACCCGGGGAGCTGTTTTTT.

Comment on this clonotype: This could be a read error, since a much larger clone is one nucleotide away. The rearrangement joins TRBV2 to TRBJ1-5, with a possible D match to TRBD1 (5 bases). Germline V CDR1 and CDR2: SNHLY, FYNNEI. V was pared by 3 bases and J by 10 bases, with 13 bases between. The CDR3 spans 13 residues. CDR3 sequence (DNA): TGTGCCAGCAGTGAGCCAGGGTCCCATCCCCAGCATTTT. This translates into CASSEPGSHPQHF.

The V and J genes are TRBV11-3 and TRBJ2-7; 7 nucleotides line up with TRBD2. V shed 4 bases, J shed 7 bases, and the junction held 10 bases outside the gene matches. The CDR3 is made up of 14 amino acids. Per the germline V gene, CDR1 is SGHNT and CDR2 is YENEEA. CDR3 coding DNA: TGTGCCAGCAGCTCCCGGGACCCAGCGGGAGAGCAGTACGTC. It encodes CASSSRDPAGEQYV.

The chain recombines TRBV24-1 with TRBJ2-1, with D maybe TRBD2 (6 bases). Between the trimmed V and J ends, which lost 1 base and 14 bases, there was a span of 14 bases. Germline values: CDR1 KGHDR, CDR2 SFDVKD. The CDR3 has 13 residues. The CDR3 loop is CATSDFRLVGEFF. The CDR3 nucleotides are TGTGCCACCAGTGATTTCCGACTAGTGGGGGAGTTCTTC.

This chain uses TRBV19 with TRBJ1-1, with D hard to call. In germline, CDR1 is LNHDA, CDR2 SQIVND (reference sequence). V lost 3 bases, J lost 0 bases, and 20 bases lay in between. There are 18 residues in the CDR3. DNA of the CDR3: TGTGCCAGTAGTATTGCCCCTTTATCCTCCGGGTTGAACACTGAAGCTTTCTTT. Protein product: CASSIAPLSSGLNTEAFF. The complete variable domain, with remaining parts taken from reference TRBV19 and TRBJ1-1, reads DGGITQSPKYLFRKEGQNVTLSCEQNLNHDAMYWYRQDPGQGLRLIYYSQIVNDFQKGDIAEGYSVSREKKESFPLTVTSAQKNPTAFYLCASSIAPLSSGLNTEAFFGQGTRLTVV.

The rearrangement links TRBV2 to TRBJ1-2; a possible D gene is TRBD1 (5 bases). Trimming shortened V by 2 bases and J by 4 bases, and 26 bases separated the two germline ends. This CDR3 is built from 19 residues. The V gene's germline CDR1 is SNHLY and CDR2 FYNNEI. For the CDR3, the DNA is TGTGCCAGCAGTGAAACGGGAGCGGCGGGGCAGTCCGGATCCTATGGCTACACCTTC. It translates to CASSETGAAGQSGSYGYTF.

The V call is TRBV29-1, the J call TRBJ2-7; TRBD1 matches at 9 bases. Trimming at V came to 3 bases and at J to 1 base, leaving 4 bases not matched to a gene. The CDR3 sequence is 14 residues long. Germline values: CDR1 SQVTM, CDR2 ANQGSEA. This CDR3 is CSVEGQGGSYEQYF. The DNA of the CDR3 is TGCAGCGTTGAGGGACAGGGAGGATCCTACGAGCAGTACTTC.

The chain has TRBV4-1 and TRBJ2-1; either TRBD1 or TRBD2 may supply D (6 bases each). The CDR3 is 18 residues long. V was shortened by 2 bases and J by 4 bases, with 21 bases between the two germline ends. Germline CDR1 and CDR2: MGHRA and YSYEKL. The CDR3 here is CASSQWAGTSILYNEQFF. The CDR3 coding sequence is TGCGCCAGCAGCCAATGGGCGGGGACATCGATCCTATACAATGAGCAGTTCTTC.

This rearrangement joins TRBV18 to TRBJ2-7, with a possible D match to TRBD2 (6 bases). Trimming left V 3 bases short and J 3 bases short, with 15 bases between. Per germline, CDR1 KGHSH and CDR2 LQKENI. The CDR3 contains 15 residues. The CDR3 nucleotides read TGTGCCAGCTCACCGACCGGGACCGGGGGCTACGAGCAGTACTTC. Protein sequence: CASSPTGTGGYEQYF.

With regard to this clonotype: The junction differs from germline at one of its ends, possibly a read error. This rearrangement joins TRBV6-1 to TRBJ2-5, with a weak D call TRBD2 (5 bases). The CDR3 is 16 amino acids. CDR1 and CDR2 from the germline V gene are MNHNS and SASEGT. This CDR3 is CASSQADGMYQETQYF. The DNA of the CDR3 is TGTGCCAGCAGTCAAGCTGACGGGATGTACCAAGAGACCCAGTACTTC.

The J gene is TRBJ1-2, the V gene TRBV9; 7 bases match TRBD1. V lost 0 bases and J lost 7; bases outside the gene matches: 3. The germline V gene encodes CDR1 SGDLS and CDR2 YYNGEE. The CDR3 has 13 amino acids. This CDR3 is CASSVVRGLGYTF. CDR3 sequence (DNA): TGTGCCAGCAGCGTAGTTAGGGGGCTTGGCTACACCTTC.

V is TRBV5-1 and J is TRBJ2-7, with D hard to call. CDR3 length equals 14 residues. Trimming removed 1 base at V and 2 bases at J, with 10 bases between. CDR1 and CDR2 (germline): SGHRS, YFSETQ. CDR3 in DNA: TGCGCCAGCAGCTTGATCCCGGAGACCTACGAGCAGTACTTC. The encoded protein is CASSLIPETYEQYF.

The chain carries TRBV4-1 and TRBJ1-5, with D unresolved. This CDR3 has 15 amino acids. In germline, CDR1 is MGHRA, CDR2 YSYEKL. Deletions cut 1 base from V and 2 bases from J, with 9 bases between. The CDR3 DNA follows: TGCGCCAGCAGCCAAGGCCGTGACGGCAATCAGCCCCAGCATTTT. This translates into CASSQGRDGNQPQHF.

This chain links TRBV19 with TRBJ1-5, with D possibly TRBD1 on 5 matching bases. CDR3 length: 15 amino acids. The V and J ends lost 3 bases and 4 bases respectively, with 13 bases between them. CDR1 LNHDA and CDR2 SQIVND come from the germline V gene (reference sequence). CDR3 in DNA: TGTGCCAGTAGTATCGCGTCCAGGGCGAATCAGCCCCAGCATTTT. It codes for CASSIASRANQPQHF.

The chain employs TRBV28 and TRBJ2-7; 7 bases map to TRBD1. The CDR3 loop spans 15 amino acids. V dropped 3 bases and J dropped 3; count of bases not matched to a gene: 8. CDR1 MDHEN and CDR2 SYDVKM come from the germline V gene. DNA for the CDR3: TGTGCCAGCAGTTTCAGGGGGAAATTAGACTACGAGCAGTACTTC. It specifies CASSFRGKLDYEQYF.

This clonotype has a handful of counts. This chain uses TRBV3-1 with TRBJ2-7; weak D call: TRBD1 (6 bases). The CDR3 is 15 amino acids. Trimming left V 4 bases short and J 2 bases short, with 15 bases between. The germline V gene encodes CDR1 LGHDT and CDR2 YNNKEL (reference sequence). Here the CDR3 reads CASSLRVRGTYEQYF. In nucleotides, the CDR3 is TGTGCCAGCAGCCTCAGGGTCAGGGGCACCTACGAGCAGTACTTC.

This sequence joins TRBV3-1 and TRBJ1-1; no definite D call. The CDR3 totals 11 residues. CDR1 and CDR2 (germline): LGHDT, YNNKEL (reference sequence). The ends were cut back, 0 bases at V and 12 bases at J, with 8 bases in the middle. The CDR3 spells CASSQDPVTFF. The CDR3 DNA reads TGTGCCAGCAGCCAAGATCCCGTAACTTTCTTT.

This clonotype occurred once. V gene TRBV4-3 combines with J gene TRBJ2-1; tentatively, D is TRBD1 (5 bases). Trimming left V 4 bases short and J 7 bases short, with 20 bases between. Germline V gives CDR1 LGHNA, CDR2 YSLEER. The CDR3 is 16 residues long. CDR3 sequence (DNA): TGCGCCAGCAGCCTCGCTTTAAGGACAACGAGGAATGAGCAGTTCTTC. Translation: CASSLALRTTRNEQFF.

V is TRBV7-2 and J is TRBJ2-7; tentatively, D is TRBD1 (6 bases). Per the germline V gene, CDR1 is SGHTA and CDR2 is FQGNSA. Trimming pared 4 bases from V and 3 bases from J, leaving 16 bases between. The CDR3 length is 15 residues. The CDR3 DNA is TGTGCCAGCAGCTGGTATAGGGGGAAGAGCTACGAGCAGTACTTC. As protein: CASSWYRGKSYEQYF.